This is a list of T cell receptor beta chains from one sample in a study of control samples from healthy donors and cancer patients. The table came from immunoSEQ multiplex PCR; TCRdb's copy has only in-frame clones and leaves some out. The table shows 99,000 or so clones, with approximately 82% occurring only once. Sequencing was done on a sample of blood. The source is a man aged 60-69 years in good health. CDR3s include the opening cysteine and the closing phenylalanine or tryptophan. The order of the fields is J gene, D gene, V gene, clone size, CDR3 DNA, CDR3 protein. A D gene is named only where the DNA matches it firmly. Size is stated for part of the rows, as once, few or many counts, or as a class when the clone is expanded.

TRBJ1-2,.,TRBV10-2,few,TGCGCCGCAGGGGAGGAGGGCTACACCTTC,CAAGEEGYTF
TRBJ2-2,.,TRBV19,.,TGTGCCAGTAGTATAGCCGGCTCCGGGGAGCTGTTTTTT,CASSIAGSGELFF
TRBJ2-7,.,TRBV29-1,.,TGCAGCGTTGAGGATGGTGCTCCGTACGAGCAGTACTTC,CSVEDGAPYEQYF
TRBJ1-2,TRBD1,TRBV12-3/TRBV12-4,.,TGTGCCAGCAGTCCGGGACAGGGCGCGGCTTACACCTTC,CASSPGQGAAYTF
TRBJ2-3,TRBD1,TRBV10-3,.,TGTGCCATCAACATTGGACAGGGGGAAACAGATACGCAGTATTTT,CAINIGQGETDTQYF
TRBJ2-5,.,TRBV18,.,TGTGCCAGCTCACCAGCGAAAACAGGGACCCAGTACTTC,CASSPAKTGTQYF
TRBJ1-1,TRBD1,TRBV2,.,TGTGCCGGATGCCGGGACAGGGAAATGAACACTGAAGCTTTCTTT,CAGCRDREMNTEAFF
TRBJ2-5,.,TRBV7-2,.,TGTGCCAGCAGCCCTGGGGGAGGGACCCAGTACTTC,CASSPGGGTQYF
TRBJ2-1,TRBD2,TRBV9,.,TGTGCCAGCAGCGTAGCCCTAACTAGCGGGGGGGACAATGAGCAGTTCTTC,CASSVALTSGGDNEQFF
TRBJ2-5,.,TRBV23-1,.,TGCGCCAGGGGGACGGAGCAAGAGACCCAGTACTTC,CARGTEQETQYF
TRBJ2-3,TRBD1,TRBV19,.,TGTGCCAGTAGTACAGGGGGTGATACGCAGTATTTT,CASSTGGDTQYF
TRBJ2-2,.,TRBV9,.,TGTGCCAGCAGCGTAGCTTCTGGGAGTAGGAGGGGGGAGCTGTTTTTT,CASSVASGSRRGELFF
TRBJ2-1,.,TRBV4-1,.,TGCGCCAGCAGCCAAGGATCCCTTCAGAGCTCCTACAATGAGCAGTTCTTC,CASSQGSLQSSYNEQFF
TRBJ1-1,TRBD1,TRBV19,.,TGTGCCAGTACCCGGACAGGGGGGACTGAAGCTTTCTTT,CASTRTGGTEAFF
TRBJ1-2,.,TRBV9,.,TGTGCCAGCAGCGCCCTCAGGGGCCGGGGCTACACCTTC,CASSALRGRGYTF
TRBJ1-5,.,TRBV5-1,.,TGCGCCAGCAGCTTAGAACAGGCAGGTCAGCCCCAGCATTTT,CASSLEQAGQPQHF
TRBJ2-1,.,TRBV2,once,TGTGCCAGCACCGGCAGTGCGGACTCCTACAATGAGCAGTTCTTC,CASTGSADSYNEQFF
TRBJ2-7,.,TRBV6-1,.,TGTGCCAGCAGTGATCGGGCGGAGCCTTCCTACGAGCAGTACTTC,CASSDRAEPSYEQYF
TRBJ1-6,.,TRBV14,once,TGTGCCAGCAGCTTCGTGAATTCACCCCTCCACTTT,CASSFVNSPLHF
TRBJ2-2,.,TRBV15,.,TGTGCCACCAGCACGAGGGGCGGGGAGCTGTTTTTT,CATSTRGGELFF
TRBJ2-3,.,TRBV2,.,TGTGCCAGCAGTGGGGACTTCACAGATACGCAGTATTTT,CASSGDFTDTQYF
TRBJ1-5,.,TRBV9,.,TGTGCCAGCAGCGTAGGCCGTGGGGATCAGCCCCAGCATTTT,CASSVGRGDQPQHF
TRBJ2-2,.,TRBV9,once,TGTGCCAGCAGCGCCGACTCCCACACCGGGGAGCTGTTTTTT,CASSADSHTGELFF
TRBJ2-1,TRBD2,TRBV4-1,.,TGCGCCAGCAGCCAATCCCGGGAATATTCTAGCGGGAGTTTCTATGAGCAGTTCTTC,CASSQSREYSSGSFYEQFF
TRBJ2-3,.,TRBV5-1,.,TGCGCCAGCAGCTTGGGGGGAGTGGATACGCAGTATTTT,CASSLGGVDTQYF
TRBJ2-1,.,TRBV6-5,.,TGTGCCAGCAGTCAAACAGGGCATGAGCAGTTCTTC,CASSQTGHEQFF
TRBJ1-1,.,TRBV7-9,.,TGTGCCAGCAGCTTAATCATGGGGTCGAACACTGAAGCTTTCTTT,CASSLIMGSNTEAFF
TRBJ2-2,.,TRBV19,.,TGTGCCAGTAGTATAATGAGACTAGAGTTCGGCGGGGAGCTGTTTTTT,CASSIMRLEFGGELFF
TRBJ2-1,TRBD2,TRBV9,.,TGTGCCAGCAGCCGCGGGGGGGAGCAGTTCTTC,CASSRGGEQFF
TRBJ2-3,TRBD2,TRBV5-1,.,TGCGCCAGCAGCTTGGTCAAGCGGGGGGGCGGAGATACGCAGTATTTT,CASSLVKRGGGDTQYF
TRBJ1-2,.,TRBV14,.,TGTGCCAGCAGCCCCGACAGGAATTATGGCTACACCTTC,CASSPDRNYGYTF
TRBJ2-7,.,TRBV3-1/TRBV3-2,few,TGTGCCAGCAGCCAGGATTCCCGGGGGTATTACGAGCAGTACTTC,CASSQDSRGYYEQYF
TRBJ1-1,.,TRBV3-1/TRBV3-2,once,TGTGCCAGCAGCCAAGTTAGCAGGGCGAACACTGAAGCTTTCTTT,CASSQVSRANTEAFF
TRBJ2-3,.,TRBV10-3,.,TGTGCCATCAGTCCCCGGGACCCCGAGGCGCAGTATTTT,CAISPRDPEAQYF
TRBJ1-3,.,TRBV18,.,TGTGCCAGCTCCCTGCCAGGCGGGGCTGGAAACACCATATATTTT,CASSLPGGAGNTIYF
TRBJ2-7,.,TRBV11-2,.,TGTGCCAGCACCGCCGGGACCTTCAGTGCCTACGAGCAGTACTTC,CASTAGTFSAYEQYF
TRBJ2-1,TRBD2,TRBV7-8,few,TGTGCCAGCAGCTCCAAGCGGGAGAGTTCCTACAATGAGCAGTTCTTC,CASSSKRESSYNEQFF
TRBJ1-1,.,TRBV5-6,few,TGTGCCAGCAGCTTGGACCCGAGGACTGAAGCTTTCTTT,CASSLDPRTEAFF
TRBJ2-7,TRBD2,TRBV6-5,few,TGTGCCAGCAAGGAGGGAGGGCCCTACGAGCAGTACTTC,CASKEGGPYEQYF
TRBJ2-1,.,TRBV30,few,TGTGCCTGGAGTAGATGGGGCCAGTACAATGAGCAGTTCTTC,CAWSRWGQYNEQFF
TRBJ2-7,.,TRBV7-9,.,TGTGCCAGCAGCCGACTCCTAGATAGTTGGTCCCCAGTGGGCGAGCAGTACTTC,CASSRLLDSWSPVGEQYF
TRBJ2-6,.,TRBV5-8,.,TGTGCCAGCAAGTATTCTGGGGCCAACGTCCTGACTTTC,CASKYSGANVLTF
TRBJ2-1,.,TRBV11-3,once,TGTGCCAGCAGCTTACGGTCGGGGTTGGGCAATGAGCAGTTCTTC,CASSLRSGLGNEQFF
TRBJ2-3,TRBD1,TRBV29-1,.,TGCAGCGTTGACCATCCGGACAGGGGGCTTGTAGATACGCAGTATTTT,CSVDHPDRGLVDTQYF
TRBJ2-5,.,TRBV29-1,.,TGCAGCGTCTTCGGGGGATACCAAGAGACCCAGTACTTC,CSVFGGYQETQYF
TRBJ2-1,.,TRBV6-1,.,TGTGCCAGCAGTGAAATGGGGTACAATGAGCAGTTCTTC,CASSEMGYNEQFF
TRBJ2-3,.,TRBV19,.,TGTGCCAGTAGTATACGTCAGAAAATTAGCACAGATACGCAGTATTTT,CASSIRQKISTDTQYF
TRBJ2-3,TRBD2,TRBV28,.,TGTGCCAGCAGTTTTCTTTTCCAGATTGGGACTAGCGGGGAGACTAGCACAGATACGCAGTATTTT,CASSFLFQIGTSGETSTDTQYF
TRBJ1-1,.,TRBV12-5,many,TGTGCTAGTGGTTTGGTACCAAGGTGGGGTTTTGGACAGTCGAACACTGAAGCTTTCTTT,CASGLVPRWGFGQSNTEAFF
TRBJ2-7,.,TRBV5-6,.,TGTGCCACCTCGGTCGCTGGGGTCTACGAGCAGTACTTC,CATSVAGVYEQYF
TRBJ1-1,.,TRBV29-1,few,TGCAGCGTTAGGGCCGGCGGCACTGAAGCTTTCTTT,CSVRAGGTEAFF
TRBJ1-1,TRBD1,TRBV6-5,.,TGTGCCAGCATCTATACAGGGGGGGCTTTCTTT,CASIYTGGAFF
TRBJ2-3,.,TRBV5-1,.,TGCGCCAGCAGCTTGGACAGTTCTAGCACAGATACGCAGTATTTT,CASSLDSSSTDTQYF
TRBJ2-4,.,TRBV5-4,.,TGTGCCAGCAGCCCCGGGCCCCTGGGGAACATTCAGTACTTC,CASSPGPLGNIQYF
TRBJ2-1,TRBD1,TRBV5-1,.,TGCGCCAGCAGCTCTGGCCTGGGACAGAGGCCCCACAATGAGCAGTTCTTC,CASSSGLGQRPHNEQFF